Below are 3 T cell receptor beta chains sequenced from a single sample in a study of blood T cell repertoires in COVID-19. Only in-frame clones appear in the TCRdb table, and some are missing; sequencing was by immunoSEQ multiplex PCR. The data contain 250,000 to 400,000 clones, more than 70% of them singletons. Sequencing input: peripheral blood. The receptors here all came from a woman under 40 with COVID-19, enrolled during active disease.

V is TRBV7-2 and J is TRBJ2-1, with D unresolved. CDR3 size: 11 residues. From germline, CDR1 is SGHTA and CDR2 FQGNSA. V lost 6 bases and J 7 bases, leaving 7 bases between the germline ends. The CDR3 sequence is CASRAQNEQFF. The CDR3 DNA follows: TGTGCCAGCAGGGCTCAGAATGAGCAGTTCTTC.

DNA of the CDR3: TGTGCCAGCAGCACACCTCAGGGGAGAGCCACTAATGAAAAACTGTTTTTT. Its protein is CASSTPQGRATNEKLFF. The chain recombines TRBV7-6 with TRBJ1-4, with a tentative D call TRBD1 (6 bases). V was shortened by 5 bases and J by 2 bases, with 18 bases between the two germline ends. The CDR3 is made up of 17 amino acids. The germline V gene encodes CDR1 SGHVS and CDR2 FNYEAQ.

The chain joins TRBV7-9 to TRBJ2-4, with 7 positions matching TRBD1. The V and J ends lost 3 bases and 8 bases, in that order; junction bases with no gene match: 10. This CDR3 comprises 15 residues. CDR1 is SEHNR and CDR2 is FQNEAQ in the germline V gene (reference sequence). As DNA, the CDR3 is TGTGCCAGCAGCTTCCAATCGACAGGGACGGACATTCAGTACTTC. Translation gives CASSFQSTGTDIQYF.